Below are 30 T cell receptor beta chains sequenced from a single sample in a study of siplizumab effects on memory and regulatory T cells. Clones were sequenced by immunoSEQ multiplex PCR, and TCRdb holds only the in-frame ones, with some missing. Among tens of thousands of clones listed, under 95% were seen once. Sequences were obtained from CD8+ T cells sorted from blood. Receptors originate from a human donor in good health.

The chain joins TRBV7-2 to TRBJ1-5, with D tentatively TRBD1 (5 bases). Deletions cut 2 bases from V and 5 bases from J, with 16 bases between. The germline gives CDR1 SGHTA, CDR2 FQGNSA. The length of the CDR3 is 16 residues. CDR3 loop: CASSLILGAGDQPQHF. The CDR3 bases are TGTGCCAGCAGCTTAATCCTAGGGGCTGGGGATCAGCCCCAGCATTTT.

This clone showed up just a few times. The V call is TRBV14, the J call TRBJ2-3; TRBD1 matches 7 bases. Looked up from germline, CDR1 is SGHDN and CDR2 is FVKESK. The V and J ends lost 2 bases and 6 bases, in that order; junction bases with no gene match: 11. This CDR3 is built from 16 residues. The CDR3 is CASSQPTGTVGDTQYF. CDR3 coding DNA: TGTGCCAGCAGCCAACCGACAGGGACGGTAGGGGATACGCAGTATTTT.

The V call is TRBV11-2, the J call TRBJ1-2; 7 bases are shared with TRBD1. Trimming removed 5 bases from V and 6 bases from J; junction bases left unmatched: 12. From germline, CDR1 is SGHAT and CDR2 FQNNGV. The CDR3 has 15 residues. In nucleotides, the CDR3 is TGTGCCAGCAGCCTCAAAATAACAGGGGTGGATGGCTACACCTTC. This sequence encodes CASSLKITGVDGYTF.

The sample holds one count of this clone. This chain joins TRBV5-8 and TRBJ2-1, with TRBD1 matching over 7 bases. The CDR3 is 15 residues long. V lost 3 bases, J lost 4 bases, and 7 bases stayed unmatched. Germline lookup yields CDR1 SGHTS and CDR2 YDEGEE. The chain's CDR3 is CASSWRQGTYNEQFF. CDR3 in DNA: TGTGCCAGCAGCTGGCGACAGGGAACTTACAATGAGCAGTTCTTC.

The CDR3 region is CASSVEWEFADTQYF. The CDR3 bases are TGTGCCAGCAGCGTAGAGTGGGAGTTCGCAGATACGCAGTATTTT. The chain combines TRBV9 with TRBJ2-3; TRBD2 might be the D (5 bases). This CDR3 spans 15 amino acids. V gave up 0 bases and J gave up 4 bases, with 12 bases separating them. Germline lookup yields CDR1 SGDLS and CDR2 YYNGEE.

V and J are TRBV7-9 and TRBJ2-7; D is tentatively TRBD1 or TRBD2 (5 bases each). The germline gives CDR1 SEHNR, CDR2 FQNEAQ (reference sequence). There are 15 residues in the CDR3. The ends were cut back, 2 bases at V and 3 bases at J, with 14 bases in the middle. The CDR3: CASSLHRDGDYEQYF. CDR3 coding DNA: TGTGCCAGCAGCTTACACCGGGACGGAGACTACGAGCAGTACTTC.

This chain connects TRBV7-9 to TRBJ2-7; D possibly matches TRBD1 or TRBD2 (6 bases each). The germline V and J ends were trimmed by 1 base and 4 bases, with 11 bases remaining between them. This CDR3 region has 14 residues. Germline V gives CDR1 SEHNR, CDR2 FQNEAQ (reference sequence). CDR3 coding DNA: TGTGCCAGCAGCTTAGTAGGGGGGTTATACGAGCAGTACTTC. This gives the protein CASSLVGGLYEQYF.

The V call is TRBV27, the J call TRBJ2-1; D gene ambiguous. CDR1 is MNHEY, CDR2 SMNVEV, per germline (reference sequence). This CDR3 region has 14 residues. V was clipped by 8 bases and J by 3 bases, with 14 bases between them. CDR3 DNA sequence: TGTGCCAGCCGTCCCACTCCCCTCTACAATGAGCAGTTCTTC. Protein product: CASRPTPLYNEQFF.

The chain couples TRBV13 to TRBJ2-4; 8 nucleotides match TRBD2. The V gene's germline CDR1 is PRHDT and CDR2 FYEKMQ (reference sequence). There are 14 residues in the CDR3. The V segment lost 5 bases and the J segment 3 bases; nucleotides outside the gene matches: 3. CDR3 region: CASSAGLVKNIQYF. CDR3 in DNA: TGTGCCAGCAGCGCGGGACTAGTCAAAAACATTCAGTACTTC. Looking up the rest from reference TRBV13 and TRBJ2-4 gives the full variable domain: AAGVIQSPRHLIKEKRETATLKCYPIPRHDTVYWYQQGPGQDPQFLISFYEKMQSDKGSIPDRFSAQQFSDYHSELNMSSLELGDSALYFCASSAGLVKNIQYFGAGTRLSVL.

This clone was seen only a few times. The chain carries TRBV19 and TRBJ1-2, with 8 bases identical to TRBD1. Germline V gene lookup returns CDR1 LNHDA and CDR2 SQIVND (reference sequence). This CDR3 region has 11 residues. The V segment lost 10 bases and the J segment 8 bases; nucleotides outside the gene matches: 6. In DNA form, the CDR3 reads TGTGCCACCTTGACAGGGGAAGGCTACACCTTC. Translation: CATLTGEGYTF.

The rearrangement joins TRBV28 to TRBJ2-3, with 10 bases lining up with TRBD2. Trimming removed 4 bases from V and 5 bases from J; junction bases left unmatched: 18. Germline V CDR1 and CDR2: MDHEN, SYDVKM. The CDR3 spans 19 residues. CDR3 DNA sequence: TGTGCCAGCAGTTATCAGGGGGCCAGCGGGAGGGCCCTCAGAGATACGCAGTATTTT. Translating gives CASSYQGASGRALRDTQYF.

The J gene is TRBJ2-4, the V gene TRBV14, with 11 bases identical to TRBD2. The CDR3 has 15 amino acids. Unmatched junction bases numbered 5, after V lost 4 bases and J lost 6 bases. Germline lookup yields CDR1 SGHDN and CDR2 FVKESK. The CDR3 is CASSLGTSGRNIQYF. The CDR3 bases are TGTGCCAGCAGCCTCGGGACTAGCGGTAGAAACATTCAGTACTTC. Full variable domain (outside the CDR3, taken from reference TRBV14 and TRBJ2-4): EAGVTQFPSHSVIEKGQTVTLRCDPISGHDNLYWYRRVMGKEIKFLLHFVKESKQDESGMPNNRFLAERTGGTYSTLKVQPAELEDSGVYFCASSLGTSGRNIQYFGAGTRLSVL.

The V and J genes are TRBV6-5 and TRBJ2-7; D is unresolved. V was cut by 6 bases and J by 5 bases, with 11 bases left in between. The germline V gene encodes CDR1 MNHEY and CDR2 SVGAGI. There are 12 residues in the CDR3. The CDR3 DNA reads TGTGCCAGCAGATCCACGAGAAACGAGCAGTACTTC. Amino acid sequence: CASRSTRNEQYF.

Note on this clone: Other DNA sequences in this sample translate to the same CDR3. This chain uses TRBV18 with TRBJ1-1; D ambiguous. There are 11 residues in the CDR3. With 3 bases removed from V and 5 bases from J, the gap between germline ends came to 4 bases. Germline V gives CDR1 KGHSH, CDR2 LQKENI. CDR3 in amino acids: CASSPGTEAFF. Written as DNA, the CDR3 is TGTGCCAGCTCACCGGGTACTGAAGCTTTCTTT. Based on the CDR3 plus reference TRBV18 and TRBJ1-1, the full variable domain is NAGVMQNPRHLVRRRGQEARLRCSPMKGHSHVYWYRQLPEEGLKFMVYLQKENIIDESGMPKERFSAEFPKEGPSILRIQQVVRGDSAAYFCASSPGTEAFFGQGTRLTVV.

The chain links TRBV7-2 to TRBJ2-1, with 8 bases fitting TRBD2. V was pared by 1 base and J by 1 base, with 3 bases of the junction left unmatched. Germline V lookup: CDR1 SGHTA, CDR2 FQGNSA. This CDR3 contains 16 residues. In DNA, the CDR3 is TGTGCCAGCAGCTTAGGGGCGGGGGGTTCCTACAATGAGCAGTTCTTC. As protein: CASSLGAGGSYNEQFF. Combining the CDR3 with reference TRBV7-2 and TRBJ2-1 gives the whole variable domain GAGVSQSPSNKVTEKGKDVELRCDPISGHTALYWYRQSLGQGLEFLIYFQGNSAPDKSGLPSDRFSAERTGGSVSTLTIQRTQQEDSAVYLCASSLGAGGSYNEQFFGPGTRLTVL.

The CDR3 DNA follows: TGTGCCAGTAGTATCTCGGGCAGGCCCACCTTCTCTGGAAACACCATATATTTT. This gives the protein CASSISGRPTFSGNTIYF. The genes are TRBV19 and TRBJ1-3; no definite D call. Germline V gene lookup returns CDR1 LNHDA and CDR2 SQIVND (reference sequence). With 3 bases removed from V and 0 bases from J, the gap between germline ends came to 18 bases. The CDR3 sequence is 18 residues long.

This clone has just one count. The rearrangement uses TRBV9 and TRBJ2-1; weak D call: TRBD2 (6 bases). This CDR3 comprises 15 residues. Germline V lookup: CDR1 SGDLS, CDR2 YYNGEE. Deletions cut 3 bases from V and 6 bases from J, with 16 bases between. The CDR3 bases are TGTGCCAGCAGCGGAATGGCGGGAAACCCCAATGAGCAGTTCTTC. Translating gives CASSGMAGNPNEQFF.

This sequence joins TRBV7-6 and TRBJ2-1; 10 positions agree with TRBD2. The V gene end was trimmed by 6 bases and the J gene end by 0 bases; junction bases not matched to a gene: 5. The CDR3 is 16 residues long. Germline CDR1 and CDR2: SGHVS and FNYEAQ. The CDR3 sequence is CASRPQRGGSYNEQFF. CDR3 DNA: TGTGCCAGCAGGCCCCAGCGGGGGGGCTCCTACAATGAGCAGTTCTTC.

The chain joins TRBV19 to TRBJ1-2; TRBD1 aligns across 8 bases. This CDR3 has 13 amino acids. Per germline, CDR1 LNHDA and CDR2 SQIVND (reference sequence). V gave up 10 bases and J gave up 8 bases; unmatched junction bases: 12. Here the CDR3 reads CATRQGRANGYTF. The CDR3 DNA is TGTGCCACTCGACAGGGGAGGGCGAACGGCTACACCTTC.

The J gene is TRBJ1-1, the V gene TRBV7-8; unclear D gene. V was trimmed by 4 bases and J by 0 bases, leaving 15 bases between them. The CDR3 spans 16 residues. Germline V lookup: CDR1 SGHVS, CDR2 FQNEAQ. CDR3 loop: CASSSDVGLMNTEAFF. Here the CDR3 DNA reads TGTGCCAGCAGCTCAGACGTTGGGCTGATGAACACTGAAGCTTTCTTT.

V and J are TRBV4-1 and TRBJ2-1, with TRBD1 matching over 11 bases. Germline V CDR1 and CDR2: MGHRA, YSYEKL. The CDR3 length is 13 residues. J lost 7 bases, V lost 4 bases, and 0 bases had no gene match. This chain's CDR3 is CASSRDRGNEQFF. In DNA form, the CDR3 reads TGCGCCAGCAGCCGGGACAGGGGGAATGAGCAGTTCTTC.

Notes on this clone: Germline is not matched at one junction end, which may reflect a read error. The CDR3, as DNA: TGTGCCAGTAGTATGGGCCCCCGCTATGGCTGCACCTTC. Its translation is CASSMGPRYGCTF. The rearrangement uses TRBV19 and TRBJ1-2, with D unresolved. CDR3 size: 13 residues. Germline V CDR1 and CDR2: LNHDA, SQIVND (reference sequence).

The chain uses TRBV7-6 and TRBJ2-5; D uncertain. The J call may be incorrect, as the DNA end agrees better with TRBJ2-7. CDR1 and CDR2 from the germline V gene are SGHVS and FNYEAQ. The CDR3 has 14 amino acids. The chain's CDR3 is CASSLEEGHYEQYF. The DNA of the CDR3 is TGTGCCAGCAGCTTAGAAGAAGGGCACTACGAGCAGTACTTC.

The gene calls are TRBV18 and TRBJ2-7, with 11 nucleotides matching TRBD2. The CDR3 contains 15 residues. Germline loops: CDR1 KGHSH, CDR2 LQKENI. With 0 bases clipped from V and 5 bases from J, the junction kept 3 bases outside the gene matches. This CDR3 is CASSPPGLAADEQYF. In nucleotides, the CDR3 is TGTGCCAGCTCACCACCGGGACTAGCGGCGGACGAGCAGTACTTC.

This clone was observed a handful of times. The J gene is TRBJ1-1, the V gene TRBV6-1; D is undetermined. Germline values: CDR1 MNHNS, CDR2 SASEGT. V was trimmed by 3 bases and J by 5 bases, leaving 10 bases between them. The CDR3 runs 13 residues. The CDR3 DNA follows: TGTGCCAGCAGTGATATCGGAGGAACTGAAGCTTTCTTT. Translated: CASSDIGGTEAFF.

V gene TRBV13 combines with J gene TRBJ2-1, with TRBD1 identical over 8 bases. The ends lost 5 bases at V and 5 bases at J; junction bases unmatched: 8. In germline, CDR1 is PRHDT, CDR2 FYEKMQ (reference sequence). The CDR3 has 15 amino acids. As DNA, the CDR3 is TGTGCCAGCAGCGCACCGACACAGGGGGACAATGAGCAGTTCTTC. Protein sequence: CASSAPTQGDNEQFF.

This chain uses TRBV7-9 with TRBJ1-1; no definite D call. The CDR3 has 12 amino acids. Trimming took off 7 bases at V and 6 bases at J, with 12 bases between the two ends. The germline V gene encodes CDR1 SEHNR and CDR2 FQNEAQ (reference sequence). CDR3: CASNVDGAEAFF. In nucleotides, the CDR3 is TGTGCCAGCAACGTGGACGGGGCTGAAGCTTTCTTT.

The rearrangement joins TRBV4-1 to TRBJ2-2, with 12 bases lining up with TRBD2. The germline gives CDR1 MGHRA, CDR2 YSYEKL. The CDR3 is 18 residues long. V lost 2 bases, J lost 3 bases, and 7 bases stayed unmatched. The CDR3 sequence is CASSQILAGGMDTGELFF. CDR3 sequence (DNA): TGCGCCAGCAGCCAAATCCTAGCGGGGGGGATGGACACCGGGGAGCTGTTTTTT.

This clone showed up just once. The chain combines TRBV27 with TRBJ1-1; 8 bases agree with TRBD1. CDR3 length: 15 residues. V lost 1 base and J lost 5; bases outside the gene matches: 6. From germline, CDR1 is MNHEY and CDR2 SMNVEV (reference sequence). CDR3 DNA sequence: TGTGCCAGCAGTTTATTGCCAGGGGGCTCTACTGAAGCTTTCTTT. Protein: CASSLLPGGSTEAFF.

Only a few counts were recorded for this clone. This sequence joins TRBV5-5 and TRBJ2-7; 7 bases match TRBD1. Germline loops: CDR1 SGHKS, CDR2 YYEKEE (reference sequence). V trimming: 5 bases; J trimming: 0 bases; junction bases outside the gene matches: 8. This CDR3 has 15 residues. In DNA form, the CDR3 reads TGTGCCAGCAGATTAGGACAGGACAGCTCCTACGAGCAGTACTTC. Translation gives CASRLGQDSSYEQYF.